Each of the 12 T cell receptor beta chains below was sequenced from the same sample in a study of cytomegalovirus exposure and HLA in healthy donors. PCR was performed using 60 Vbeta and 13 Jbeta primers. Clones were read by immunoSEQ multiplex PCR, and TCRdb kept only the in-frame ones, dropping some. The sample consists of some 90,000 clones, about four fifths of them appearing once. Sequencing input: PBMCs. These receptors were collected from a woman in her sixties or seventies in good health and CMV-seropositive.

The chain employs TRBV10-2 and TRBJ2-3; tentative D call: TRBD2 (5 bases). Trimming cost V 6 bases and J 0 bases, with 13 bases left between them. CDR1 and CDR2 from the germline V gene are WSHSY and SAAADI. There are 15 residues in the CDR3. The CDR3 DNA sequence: TGCGCCAGCAGAGAGCGGAGGTCTAGCACAGATACGCAGTATTTT. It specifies CASRERRSSTDTQYF.

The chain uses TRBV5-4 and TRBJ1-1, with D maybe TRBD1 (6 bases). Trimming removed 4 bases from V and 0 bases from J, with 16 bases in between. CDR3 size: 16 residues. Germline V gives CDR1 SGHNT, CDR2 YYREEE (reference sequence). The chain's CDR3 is CASSKTGSDMNTEAFF. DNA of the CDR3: TGTGCCAGCAGCAAAACAGGGAGCGACATGAACACTGAAGCTTTCTTT.

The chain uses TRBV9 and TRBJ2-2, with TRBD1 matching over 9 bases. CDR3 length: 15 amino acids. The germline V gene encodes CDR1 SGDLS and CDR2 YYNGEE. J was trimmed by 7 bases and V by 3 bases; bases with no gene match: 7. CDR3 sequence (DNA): TGTGCCAGCAGCGCCAAACAGGGGGCCAACGGGGAGCTGTTTTTT. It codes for CASSAKQGANGELFF.

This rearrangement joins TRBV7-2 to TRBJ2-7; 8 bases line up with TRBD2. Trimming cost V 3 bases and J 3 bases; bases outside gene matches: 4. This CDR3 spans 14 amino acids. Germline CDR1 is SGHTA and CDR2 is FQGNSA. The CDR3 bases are TGTGCCAGCAGCTTTAGCGGGGCTTACTACGAGCAGTACTTC. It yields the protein CASSFSGAYYEQYF.

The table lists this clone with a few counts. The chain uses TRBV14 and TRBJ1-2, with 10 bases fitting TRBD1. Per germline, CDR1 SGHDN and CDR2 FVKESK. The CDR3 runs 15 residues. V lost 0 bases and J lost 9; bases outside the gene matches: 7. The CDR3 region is CASSQDHGDRGSYTF. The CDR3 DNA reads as TGTGCCAGCAGCCAAGATCATGGGGACAGGGGAAGCTACACCTTC.

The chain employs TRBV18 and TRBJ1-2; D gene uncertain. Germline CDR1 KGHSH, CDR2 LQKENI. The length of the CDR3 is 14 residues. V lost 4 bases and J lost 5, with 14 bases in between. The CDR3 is CASSLADVWYGYTF. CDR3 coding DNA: TGTGCCAGCTCACTAGCGGACGTCTGGTATGGCTACACCTTC. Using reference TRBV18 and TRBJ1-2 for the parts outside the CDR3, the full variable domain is NAGVMQNPRHLVRRRGQEARLRCSPMKGHSHVYWYRQLPEEGLKFMVYLQKENIIDESGMPKERFSAEFPKEGPSILRIQQVVRGDSAAYFCASSLADVWYGYTFGSGTRLTVV.

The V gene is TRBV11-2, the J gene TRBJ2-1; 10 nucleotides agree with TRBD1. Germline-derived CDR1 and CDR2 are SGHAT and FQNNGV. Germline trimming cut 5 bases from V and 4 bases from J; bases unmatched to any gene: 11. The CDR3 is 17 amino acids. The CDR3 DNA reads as TGTGCCAGCAGCAGCCCGGGGGACAGGGGAAGGTACAATGAGCAGTTCTTC. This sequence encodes CASSSPGDRGRYNEQFF.

CDR3 coding DNA: TGCGCCAGCAGCCCACAGGGGAGAGAGACCCAGTACTTC. Translated: CASSPQGRETQYF. The rearrangement joins TRBV5-1 to TRBJ2-5, with 7 bases that match TRBD1. The CDR3 runs to 13 residues. Per the germline V gene, CDR1 is SGHRS and CDR2 is YFSETQ. Losses at the gene ends were 4 bases for V and 4 bases for J; bases not matched to a gene: 4.

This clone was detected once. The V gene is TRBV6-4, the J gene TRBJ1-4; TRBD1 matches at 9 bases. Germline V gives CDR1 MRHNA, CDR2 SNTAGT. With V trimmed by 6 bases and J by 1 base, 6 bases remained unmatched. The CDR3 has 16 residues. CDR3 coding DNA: TGTGCCAGCAGGGTCCCGGGACAGGGAACTAATGAAAAACTGTTTTTT. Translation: CASRVPGQGTNEKLFF.

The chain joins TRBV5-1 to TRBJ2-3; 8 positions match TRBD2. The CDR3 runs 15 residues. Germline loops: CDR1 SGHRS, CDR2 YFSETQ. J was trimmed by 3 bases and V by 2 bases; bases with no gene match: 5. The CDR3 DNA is TGCGCCAGCAGCTTCCCGGGAGGGGAAACAGATACGCAGTATTTT. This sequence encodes CASSFPGGETDTQYF.

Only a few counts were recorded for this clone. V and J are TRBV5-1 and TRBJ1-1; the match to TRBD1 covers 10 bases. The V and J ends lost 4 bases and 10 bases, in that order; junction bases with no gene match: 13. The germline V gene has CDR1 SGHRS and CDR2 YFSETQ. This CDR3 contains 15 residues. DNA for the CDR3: TGCGCCAGCAGCGTGGGGGACAGGGGAGGCGTTGGAGCTTTCTTT. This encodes CASSVGDRGGVGAFF.

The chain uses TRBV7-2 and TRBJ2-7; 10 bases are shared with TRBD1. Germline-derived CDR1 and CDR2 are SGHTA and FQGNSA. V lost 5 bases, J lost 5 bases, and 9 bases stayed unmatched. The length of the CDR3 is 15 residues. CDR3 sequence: CASSRTGTGAHEQYF. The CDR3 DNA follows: TGTGCCAGCAGCAGAACCGGGACAGGGGCCCACGAGCAGTACTTC.